What follows are 5 T cell receptor beta chains derived from one specimen sequenced in a study of blood T cells in healthy people across ages. Using a J-beta primer mix together with a sample-barcoded 5' primer, a second PCR was run for about 6 to 11 cycles. MiXCR, applied by TCRdb to the 5' RACE reads, yields one record per CDR3 protein. The data contain 920,000 or so distinct CDR3 sequences, 40% to 55% of them singletons. The sequencing sample was made of blood. These receptors came from a woman aged 60-75 years in good health.

This clonotype was found a few times. The rearrangement joins TRBV20-1 to TRBJ2-5; D may be TRBD2 (6 bases). Deletions cut 4 bases from V and 1 base from J, with 10 bases between. The CDR3 has 13 residues. CDR1 and CDR2 (germline): DFQATT, SNEGSKA (reference sequence). The CDR3: CSAIAETQETQYF. CDR3 DNA: TGCAGTGCTATAGCGGAAACCCAAGAGACCCAGTACTTC.

The chain joins TRBV3-1 to TRBJ2-7; 13 bases are shared with TRBD2. The DNA end is a closer match to TRBJ2-5, so the J assignment may be wrong. This CDR3 has 16 residues. The germline V gene has CDR1 LGHDT and CDR2 YNNKEL (reference sequence). The CDR3 DNA reads TGTGCCAGCAGCCTCTGGACTAGCGGGAGATTCGAGACCCAGTACTTC. Translating it yields CASSLWTSGRFETQYF.

This chain connects TRBV9 to TRBJ2-3; perhaps TRBD2 as D (6 bases). Germline-derived CDR1 and CDR2 are SGDLS and YYNGEE. CDR3 length equals 15 residues. V shed 3 bases and J shed 4 bases, with 15 bases lying between them. The CDR3 bases are TGTGCCAGCAGCGGCAGGGAGGAAGTGGCAGATACGCAGTATTTT. Protein: CASSGREEVADTQYF. The full variable domain, rest sourced from reference TRBV9 and TRBJ2-3, is DSGVTQTPKHLITATGQRVTLRCSPRSGDLSVYWYQQSLDQGLQFLIQYYNGEERAKGNILERFSAQQFPDLHSELNLSSLELGDSALYFCASSGREEVADTQYFGPGTRLTVL.

This clonotype was observed a few times. The chain combines TRBV7-8 with TRBJ1-5; a possible D gene is TRBD1 (5 bases). Germline CDR1 reads SGHVS; CDR2 reads FQNEAQ. V was cut by 1 base and J by 0 bases, with 13 bases left in between. The CDR3 runs 17 residues. The CDR3 DNA follows: TGTGCCAGCAGCTTAGAAAGGACATTCGATAGCAATCAGCCCCAGCATTTT. The encoded protein is CASSLERTFDSNQPQHF. Full variable domain (remainder filled in from reference TRBV7-8 and TRBJ1-5): GAGVSQSPRYKVAKRGQDVALRCDPISGHVSLFWYQQALGQGPEFLTYFQNEAQLDKSGLPSDRFFAERPEGSVSTLKIQRTQQEDSAVYLCASSLERTFDSNQPQHFGDGTRLSIL.

V usage is TRBV29-1 and J usage is TRBJ2-1, with D tentatively TRBD2 (6 bases). CDR3 length: 11 residues. Germline values: CDR1 SQVTM, CDR2 ANQGSEA. Between the trimmed V and J ends, which lost 8 bases and 14 bases, there was a span of 19 bases. The CDR3 DNA is TGCAGCACACCGGATGGAGGCGGGGAGTTCTTC. Translating it yields CSTPDGGGEFF.